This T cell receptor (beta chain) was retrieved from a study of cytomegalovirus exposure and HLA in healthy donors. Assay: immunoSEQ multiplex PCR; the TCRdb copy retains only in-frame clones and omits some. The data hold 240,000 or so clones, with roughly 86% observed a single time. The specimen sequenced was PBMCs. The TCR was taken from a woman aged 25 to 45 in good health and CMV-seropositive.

As DNA, the CDR3 is TGTGCCAGCAGCCAAGAAGGCGGGAGTCTCTACGAGCAGTACTTC. It encodes CASSQEGGSLYEQYF. The chain is built from TRBV4-2 and TRBJ2-7; 7 nucleotides agree with TRBD2. Germline-derived CDR1 and CDR2 are LGHNA and YNFKEQ. Losses at the gene ends were 0 bases for V and 3 bases for J; bases not matched to a gene: 5. The CDR3 contains 15 residues.